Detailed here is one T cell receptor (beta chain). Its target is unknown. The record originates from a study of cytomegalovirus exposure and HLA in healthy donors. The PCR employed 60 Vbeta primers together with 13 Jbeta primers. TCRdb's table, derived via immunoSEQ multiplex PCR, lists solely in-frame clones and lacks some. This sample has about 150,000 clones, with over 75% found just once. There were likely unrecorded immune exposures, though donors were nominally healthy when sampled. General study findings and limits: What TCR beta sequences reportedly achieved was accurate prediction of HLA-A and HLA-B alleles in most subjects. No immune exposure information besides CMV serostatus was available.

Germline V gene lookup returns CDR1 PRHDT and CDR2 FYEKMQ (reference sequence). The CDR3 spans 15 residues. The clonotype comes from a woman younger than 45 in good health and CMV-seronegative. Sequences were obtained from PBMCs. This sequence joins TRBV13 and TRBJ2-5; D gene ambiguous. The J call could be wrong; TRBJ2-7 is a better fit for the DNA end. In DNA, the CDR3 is TGTGCCAGCAGCCCCCCCATGCGGAGCTCCTACGAGCAGTACTTC. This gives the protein CASSPPMRSSYEQYF.